This TCR beta chain was profiled in a study of identical twins. Germline V CDR1 and CDR2: DFQATT, SNEGSKA (reference sequence). The CDR3 has 13 amino acids. Trimming left V 1 base short and J 4 bases short, with 11 bases between. TCRdb re-analysed the 5' RACE reads in MiXCR, keeping a single row per CDR3 protein. The table shows over 600,000 distinct CDR3 sequences, with approximately 22% occurring only once. Overall study findings and caveats: Twin sharing of out-of-frame TCR alpha was underestimated by models in monozygotic pairs.

To note about this clonotype: The target antigen is unknown.

The same data also contributed to another study, on T cells expressing NK-cell markers. That publication notes: Among four donors, these clonotypes also ranked first in the CD3+CD56-NKG2C+ fraction.

The source material was PBMCs. The clonotype was recovered from a woman aged 18-29 years in good health. The chain carries TRBV20-1 and TRBJ2-7; D gene uncertain. The CDR3 region is CSARAAHMYEQYF. The CDR3 region has the DNA TGCAGTGCTAGAGCCGCTCACATGTACGAGCAGTACTTC.